These T cell receptor beta chains were read from a single sample in a study of blood T cells in healthy people across ages. TCRdb processed the 5' RACE reads anew with MiXCR; each CDR3 protein has one entry. The sample includes about 800,000 distinct CDR3 sequences, around 25% seen only once; the top ten take under 4.5%. The same specimen was also included in a second study, on T cells of mothers and their children.

The material sequenced was blood. These receptors were taken from a boy aged 5-17 years in good health. The CDR3 runs from the conserved cysteine through the conserved F or W. A D gene is named only where the DNA matches it firmly. Expanded clones are given a class, and other clones once, few, many or no size at all.

V,length,J,D,size,DNA,CDR3
TRBV7-2,16,TRBJ2-1,.,few,TGTGCCAGCAGCTTAGAAGGCTTCCCGGCCTACAATGAGCAGTTCTTC,CASSLEGFPAYNEQFF
TRBV7-2,18,TRBJ2-6,TRBD2,.,TGTGCCAGCAGCCAGACTAGCGGGTTACCCTCTGGGGCCAACGTCCTGACTTTC,CASSQTSGLPSGANVLTF
TRBV20-1,14,TRBJ2-1,TRBD2,.,TGCAGTGCTTACAGCGGGAGGGATTACAATGAGCAGTTCTTC,CSAYSGRDYNEQFF
TRBV19,16,TRBJ1-1,.,.,TGTGCCAGTAGCACCACCCAGGCAACTAGGAACACTGAAGCTTTCTTT,CASSTTQATRNTEAFF
TRBV28,16,TRBJ2-7,.,few,TGTGCCAGCAGCCTTGCGGGAGAGGGGGCAGGCTACGAGCAGTACTTC,CASSLAGEGAGYEQYF
TRBV6-2/TRBV6-3,14,TRBJ1-1,.,few,TGTGCCAGCAGTTATAGCGACCGGAACACTGAAGCTTTCTTT,CASSYSDRNTEAFF
TRBV11-2,12,TRBJ2-5,.,few,TGTGCCAGCAGCCAAGATCGGCTAGCGAGCGTCTTC,CASSQDRLASVF
TRBV5-1,14,TRBJ2-7,.,few,TGCGCCAGCAGCTCTAAATCGCGGACCTACGAGCAGTACTTC,CASSSKSRTYEQYF
TRBV15,15,TRBJ2-1,TRBD1,many,TGTGCCACCAGCAGAGAAGGGGACAGGTACAATGAGCAGTTCTTC,CATSREGDRYNEQFF
TRBV28,14,TRBJ2-3,.,.,TGTGCCAGCAGTTTTGTCGTACAGCCCCATACGCAGTATTTT,CASSFVVQPHTQYF
TRBV7-9,15,TRBJ2-5,.,few,TGTGCCAGCAGCTTAGTCACGGGAAACCAAGAGACCCAGTACTTC,CASSLVTGNQETQYF
TRBV19,14,TRBJ1-1,.,.,TGTGCCAGTAGTGCAGGCAGGACGAACACTGAAGCTCTCTTT,CASSAGRTNTEALF
TRBV12-3/TRBV12-4,16,TRBJ1-1,.,.,TGTGCCAGCAGTTCCTTCAGGGGTGGGTGGCACACTGAAGCTTTCTTT,CASSSFRGGWHTEAFF
TRBV6-5,14,TRBJ2-7,TRBD2,few,TGTGCCAGCAGAACACTAGCGGGGGGCTACGAGCAGTACTTC,CASRTLAGGYEQYF
TRBV28,18,TRBJ2-5,TRBD2,few,TGTGCCAGCCAGTTTACCTCCCTAGCGGGAGGTAGGAAAGAGACCCAGTACTTC,CASQFTSLAGGRKETQYF
TRBV7-3,17,TRBJ2-1,TRBD2,few,TGTGCCAGCAGCTCGGGACTAGCGGGGGGGTTATACAATGAGCAGTTCTTC,CASSSGLAGGLYNEQFF
TRBV6-5,13,TRBJ2-1,.,few,TGTGCCAGCAGTTACTCTTACAGCAATGAGCAGTTCTTC,CASSYSYSNEQFF
TRBV20-1,16,TRBJ1-6,.,few,TGCAGTGTTCAGAAGGGTCCGAGCTCCTATAATTCACCCCTCCACTTT,CSVQKGPSSYNSPLHF
TRBV12-3/TRBV12-4,13,TRBJ2-5,.,few,TGTGCCAGCAGGTTAACCTGGGTTGGGACCCAGTACTTC,CASRLTWVGTQYF
TRBV20-1,13,TRBJ2-7,.,.,TGCAGTGCTAGAGTAACGGAACCCTACGAGCAGTACTTC,CSARVTEPYEQYF
TRBV9,14,TRBJ2-3,.,few,TGTGCCAGCAGCCGTAGTGGGGTCGCAGATACGCAGTATTTT,CASSRSGVADTQYF
TRBV14,15,TRBJ2-5,.,few,TGTGCCAGCAGCCAAGATCCCACAGACCAAGAGACCCAGTACTTC,CASSQDPTDQETQYF
TRBV3-1,13,TRBJ2-5,TRBD2,.,TGTGCCAGCAGCCCGGGGGGGACGGAGACCCAGTACTTC,CASSPGGTETQYF
TRBV12-3/TRBV12-4,14,TRBJ2-1,TRBD2,.,TGTGCCAGCATCAAGGGACTAGCTGTAAATGAGCAGTTCTTC,CASIKGLAVNEQFF
TRBV7-2,15,TRBJ1-1,TRBD1,.,TGTGCCAGCAGCGCCCGGACAGGGGTATTCACTGAAGCCTTCTTT,CASSARTGVFTEAFF
TRBV4-3,17,TRBJ2-2,.,.,TGCGCCAGCAGCCAAGATGGTGGAGGGGTGAGCACCGGGGAGCTGTTTTTT,CASSQDGGGVSTGELFF